Included here is one T cell receptor beta chain sequence, with context. Its target is not known. This sample stems from a study of Tregs in tolerant kidney transplant recipients. Thawed PBMCs were FACS-sorted into unstimulated CD4+CD25+CD127- regulatory T cells, CD4+CD25- non-regulatory cells, CD4 and CD8 cells. CDR3 length equals 16 residues. CDR1 SGDLS and CDR2 YYNGEE come from the germline V gene. V shed 0 bases and J shed 3 bases, with 14 bases lying between them. Points from the study as a whole: The most relevant donor-specific Treg TCRbeta repertoire apparently came from expansion with activated donor B cells. Few patients were studied, so findings need validation in larger groups.

TCRdb keeps only in-frame clones here, not all; method: immunoSEQ multiplex PCR. This sample has some 240,000 clones; about 86% occur once, and the top ten carry about 0.58%. V usage is TRBV9 and J usage is TRBJ2-3, with D perhaps TRBD1 or TRBD2 (5 bases each). The source is a human donor in good health. The source material was CD4+ T cells from blood. The CDR3 DNA is TGTGCCAGCAGCGTAGCGGGGCTAGTAGGGACAGATACGCAGTATTTT. This gives the protein CASSVAGLVGTDTQYF. Complete variable domain (other parts from reference TRBV9 and TRBJ2-3): DSGVTQTPKHLITATGQRVTLRCSPRSGDLSVYWYQQSLDQGLQFLIQYYNGEERAKGNILERFSAQQFPDLHSELNLSSLELGDSALYFCASSVAGLVGTDTQYFGPGTRLTVL.